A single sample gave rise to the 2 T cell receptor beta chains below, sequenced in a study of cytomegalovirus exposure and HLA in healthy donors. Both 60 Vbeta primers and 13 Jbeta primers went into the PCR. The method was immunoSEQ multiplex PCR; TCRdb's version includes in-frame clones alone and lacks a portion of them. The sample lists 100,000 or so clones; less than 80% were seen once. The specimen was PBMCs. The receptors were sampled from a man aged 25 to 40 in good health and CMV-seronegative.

CDR3 DNA: TGTGCCATCAGGAGGGAGAGCTCCTATAATTCACCCCTCCACTTT. Translation gives CAIRRESSYNSPLHF. V is TRBV10-3 and J is TRBJ1-6; D call uncertain. Looked up from germline, CDR1 is ENHRY and CDR2 is SYGVKD. CDR3 size: 15 residues. The V end was cut by 6 bases, the J end by 0 bases, with 9 bases between.

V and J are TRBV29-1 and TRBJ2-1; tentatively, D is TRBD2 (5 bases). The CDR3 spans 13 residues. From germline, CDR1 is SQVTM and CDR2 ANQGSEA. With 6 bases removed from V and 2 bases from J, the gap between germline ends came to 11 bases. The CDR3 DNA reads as TGCAGCGTCCGAGTCGGGACCTACAATGAGCAGTTCTTC. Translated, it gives CSVRVGTYNEQFF.